Sequencing of this T cell receptor (beta chain) was carried out in a study of neurological immune-mediated disorders. Germline lookup yields CDR1 MNHEY and CDR2 SVGAGI. CDR3 length: 14 residues. V lost 0 bases and J 9 bases, leaving 9 bases between the germline ends. TCRdb processed the 5' RACE reads anew with MiXCR; each CDR3 protein has one entry. The sample lists more than 50,000 distinct CDR3 sequences, around 5% occurring once. The table lists this clonotype with many counts. The receptor was isolated from a woman aged 25 to 45 with multiple sclerosis. J is TRBJ1-6 and V is TRBV6-5; D possibly corresponds to TRBD1 (5 bases). The specimen sequenced was PBMCs. CDR3 bases: TGTGCCAGCAGTTACTCGGGGGGTGGTTCACCCCTCCACTTT. It translates to CASSYSGGGSPLHF.